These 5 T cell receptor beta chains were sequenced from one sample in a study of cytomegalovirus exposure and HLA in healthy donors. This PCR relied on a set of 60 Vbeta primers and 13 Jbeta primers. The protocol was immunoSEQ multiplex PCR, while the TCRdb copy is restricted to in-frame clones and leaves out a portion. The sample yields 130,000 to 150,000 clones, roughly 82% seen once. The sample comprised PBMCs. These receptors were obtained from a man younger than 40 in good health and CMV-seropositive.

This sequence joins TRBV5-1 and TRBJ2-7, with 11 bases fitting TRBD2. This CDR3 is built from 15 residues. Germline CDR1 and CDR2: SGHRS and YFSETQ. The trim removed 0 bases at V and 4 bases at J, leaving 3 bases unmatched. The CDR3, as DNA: TGCGCCAGCAGCTTGGTGGCTAGCGGGAGGTACGAGCAGTACTTC. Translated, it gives CASSLVASGRYEQYF.

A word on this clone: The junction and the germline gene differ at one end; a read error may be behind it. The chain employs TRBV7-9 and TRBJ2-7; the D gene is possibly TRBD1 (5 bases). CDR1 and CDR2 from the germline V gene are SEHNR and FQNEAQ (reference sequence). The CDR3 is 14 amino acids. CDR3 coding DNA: TGTTCCAGCAGCCTACCGACAGAGACATACGAGCAGTACTTC. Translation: CSSSLPTETYEQYF.

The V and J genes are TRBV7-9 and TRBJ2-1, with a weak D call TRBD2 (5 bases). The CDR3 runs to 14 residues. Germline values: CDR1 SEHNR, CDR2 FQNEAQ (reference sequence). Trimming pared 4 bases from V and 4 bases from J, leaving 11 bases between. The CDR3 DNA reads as TGTGCCAGCAGCTCGTACGGGAAATACAATGAGCAGTTCTTC. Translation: CASSSYGKYNEQFF. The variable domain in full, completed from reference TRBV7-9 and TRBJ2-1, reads DTGVSQNPRHKITKRGQNVTFRCDPISEHNRLYWYRQTLGQGPEFLTYFQNEAQLEKSRLLSDRFSAERPKGSFSTLEIQRTEQGDSAMYLCASSSYGKYNEQFFGPGTRLTVL.

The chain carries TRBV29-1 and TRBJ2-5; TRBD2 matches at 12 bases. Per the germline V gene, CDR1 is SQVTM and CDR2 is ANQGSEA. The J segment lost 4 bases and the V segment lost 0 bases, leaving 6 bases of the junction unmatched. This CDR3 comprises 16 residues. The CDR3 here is CSVEDFPSGRGETQYF. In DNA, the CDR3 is TGCAGCGTTGAAGATTTTCCTAGCGGGAGGGGAGAGACCCAGTACTTC.

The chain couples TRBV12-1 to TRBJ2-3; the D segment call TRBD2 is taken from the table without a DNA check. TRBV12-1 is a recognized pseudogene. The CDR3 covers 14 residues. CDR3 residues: CASSLSGGTDTQYF. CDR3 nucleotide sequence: TGTGCCAGCAGCTTATCCGGCGGGACAGATACGCAGTATTTT.